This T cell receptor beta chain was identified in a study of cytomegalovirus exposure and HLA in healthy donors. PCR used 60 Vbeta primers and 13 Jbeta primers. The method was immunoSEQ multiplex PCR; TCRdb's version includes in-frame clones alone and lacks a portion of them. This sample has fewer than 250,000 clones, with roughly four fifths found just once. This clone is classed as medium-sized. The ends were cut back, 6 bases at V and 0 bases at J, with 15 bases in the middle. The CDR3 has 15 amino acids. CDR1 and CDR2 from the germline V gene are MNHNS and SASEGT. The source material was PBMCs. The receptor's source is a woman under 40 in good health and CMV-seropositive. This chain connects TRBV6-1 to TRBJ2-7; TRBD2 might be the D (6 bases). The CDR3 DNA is TGTGCCAGCAGCCAAGAGGACGGGAGCTCCTACGAGCAGTACTTC. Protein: CASSQEDGSSYEQYF.